This T cell receptor beta chain was sequenced for a study of metastatic and nonmetastatic thyroid tumors. Study background: Repertoires from malignant and benign thyroid patients were compared across blood and tumor or nodule tissue.

Source study methods: Using the CDR3 differences seen across clinicopathological groups, the authors built a distant-metastasis classifier for papillary thyroid cancer, which was meant to discriminate distant-metastatic patients. TCRdb recomputed clones from the PCR reads via MiXCR. The V and J calls reflect TCRdb's pipeline rather than the authors' work. The profile covers under 95,000 clones, with more than 9.5% appearing a single time and about 11% taken by the ten largest. As to this clone: Its antigen remains unknown.

Study-wide results and limits: Significantly higher TCR beta diversity was reportedly seen in malignant thyroid tumors than benign nodules, in blood and tumor.

Before thyroid surgery, none of the patients had received any treatment. The origin of this receptor is a female donor with papillary thyroid cancer or a benign thyroid nodule (not recorded which). Some clones in this sample may be carry-over from other donors' samples. Sequenced input: blood.

The CDR3 loop is CSARGSWRAVYEQYF. The CDR3 DNA is TGCAGTGCTAGAGGGAGCTGGAGGGCCGTTTACGAGCAGTACTTC. V gene TRBV20-1 combines with J gene TRBJ2-7; tentative D call: TRBD2 (6 bases). This CDR3 region has 15 residues. Deletions cut 1 base from V and 4 bases from J, with 17 bases between. The germline V gene encodes CDR1 DFQATT and CDR2 SNEGSKA (reference sequence).